Listed below are T cell receptor beta chains from one sample, sequenced in a study of post-analysis software for immune sequencing data. One entry per CDR3 protein, called by TCRdb with MiXCR from the PCR reads. This sample carries about 560,000 distinct CDR3 sequences, around 40% of them seen once, and the ten largest clones take 1.5% to 2%. Sequenced input: blood. The receptors were sampled from a girl between 5 and 17 years old with multiple sclerosis. The CDR3 runs from the conserved cysteine through the conserved F or W. The D gene is left open where the match is weak. Clone size appears in some rows only: once, few, many, or a class for an expanded clone.

d_call	j_call	cdr3_length	v_call	clone_size	cdr3_nt	cdr3_aa
TRBD1	TRBJ1-1	12	TRBV5-1	many	TGCGCCAGCTCCAGGGGGGGCACTGAAGCTTTCTTT	CASSRGGTEAFF
.	TRBJ2-1	15	TRBV7-8	.	TGTGCCAGCAGCCTCCGGGACGCTAGGGGCAGTGAGCAGTTCTTC	CASSLRDARGSEQFF
.	TRBJ2-7	14	TRBV20-1	.	TGCAGTGCCCCGTTGGCAGGGAATTTCTACGAGCAGTACTTC	CSAPLAGNFYEQYF
.	TRBJ1-1	12	TRBV29-1	.	TGCAGCGTTGAACCCGGGCCGGGGGAAGCTTTCTTT	CSVEPGPGEAFF
TRBD1	TRBJ2-5	13	TRBV6-5	once	TGTGCCAGCAGAAAAACAGGGGAAGAGACCCAGTACTTC	CASRKTGEETQYF
.	TRBJ2-1	15	TRBV10-3	.	TGTGCCATCAGGACCCAGGGTGGCTCCTACAATAAGCAGTTCTTC	CAIRTQGGSYNKQFF
TRBD2	TRBJ2-7	13	TRBV7-2	few	TGTGCCAGCAGCTTAAGGCGGGAGGACGAGCAGTACTTC	CASSLRREDEQYF
TRBD1	TRBJ1-2	13	TRBV29-1	.	TGCAGCTTCAGGACAGGGGGAAGCTATGGCTACACCTTC	CSFRTGGSYGYTF
.	TRBJ1-2	14	TRBV5-1	.	TGCGCCAGCAGCTTGGCTGGCAGGCAAGACGGCTACACCTTC	CASSLAGRQDGYTF
TRBD1	TRBJ1-6	14	TRBV12-3/TRBV12-4	few	TGTGCCAGCAGCAAAGGGACAGGGGGATCACCCCTCCACTTT	CASSKGTGGSPLHF
TRBD2	TRBJ2-5	17	TRBV4-2	.	TGTGCCAGCAGCCAAGGGACTAGCGGGATCCTCGGGGAGACCCAGTACTTC	CASSQGTSGILGETQYF
.	TRBJ2-7	15	TRBV4-1	.	TGCGCCAGCAGCCAAGTGGACAGTTCCTCCTACGAGCAGTACTTC	CASSQVDSSSYEQYF
.	TRBJ2-7	15	TRBV27	.	TGTGCCAGCAGTTTAGATATCACTCCATTCTACGAGCAGTACTTC	CASSLDITPFYEQYF
TRBD2	TRBJ2-4	19	TRBV7-2	.	TGTGCCTGCAGCTTAGAGGCAGGTGCTAGCGGGAGTGGGCGAAACATTCAGTACTTC	CACSLEAGASGSGRNIQYF
TRBD1	TRBJ2-6	15	TRBV5-1	many	TGTGCCAGCAGTCTCCAGGGGGCTGGGGCCAACGTCCTGACTTTC	CASSLQGAGANVLTF
.	TRBJ1-5	15	TRBV27	few	TGTGCCAGCAGTCCCTTACAGGCAATCAATCAGCCCCAGCATTTT	CASSPLQAINQPQHF
.	TRBJ2-7	11	TRBV7-2	.	TGTGCCAGCAGCAATTCAGGGGAGCAGTACTTC	CASSNSGEQYF
TRBD1	TRBJ2-7	14	TRBV10-2	.	TGCGCCAGCAGAGACGGGACAGGGGGCTACGAGCAGTACTTC	CASRDGTGGYEQYF
TRBD1	TRBJ2-1	15	TRBV24-1	.	TGTGCCACCAGCTCGGACAGGGGGCACTACAATGAGCAGTTCTTC	CATSSDRGHYNEQFF
.	TRBJ2-5	13	TRBV20-1	.	TGCAGTGCTAGAGATCCCAGCCGGGAGACCCAGTACTTC	CSARDPSRETQYF
TRBD1	TRBJ2-5	15	TRBV6-4	once	TGTGCCAGCGGAACCCAGGGACAGGGTCAAGAGACCCAGTACTTC	CASGTQGQGQETQYF
TRBD1	TRBJ1-1	15	TRBV9	few	TGTGCCAGCAGCGTCGGTGACAGGGTCTTCACTGAAGCTTTCTTT	CASSVGDRVFTEAFF
TRBD2	TRBJ2-1	15	TRBV5-6	.	TGTGCCAGCAGCTTACGGACTAGGCTTTACAATGAGCAGTTCTTC	CASSLRTRLYNEQFF
.	TRBJ2-1	16	TRBV5-1	.	TGCGCCAGCAGCGTCGGGGGAGCCCAAGGTGACAATGAGCAGTTCTTC	CASSVGGAQGDNEQFF
.	TRBJ2-7	12	TRBV6-6	.	TGTGCCAGTGCCGGAGGGGGGTACGAGCAGTACTTC	CASAGGGYEQYF
.	TRBJ2-7	14	TRBV12-3/TRBV12-4	.	TGTGCCAGCACAAATTTCCCCGTGTCGGACGAGCAGTACTTC	CASTNFPVSDEQYF
.	TRBJ2-3	16	TRBV4-2	few	TGTGCCAGCAGCCAAGAACGAGGGGGGGCCCCAGATACGCAGTATTTT	CASSQERGGAPDTQYF
.	TRBJ2-1	15	TRBV5-1	.	TGCGCCAGCAGCCCTTTCTCGATCCCTGACAATGAGCAGTTCTTC	CASSPFSIPDNEQFF
.	TRBJ1-3	14	TRBV7-8	.	TGTGCCAGCAGCTTAGTGGGTTCTGGAAACACCATATATTTT	CASSLVGSGNTIYF
TRBD1	TRBJ2-7	15	TRBV6-6	few	TGTGCCAGCAGTGGAAAACGACAGGGTTCCTACGAGCAGTACTTC	CASSGKRQGSYEQYF
.	TRBJ2-7	13	TRBV28	.	TGTGCCAGCAGTCCAAGTCCAAAGTTGGAGCAGTACTTC	CASSPSPKLEQYF
.	TRBJ2-5	15	TRBV10-3	.	TGTGCCAGCGAACCAGACGGCCGCGTACAAGAGACCCAGTACTTC	CASEPDGRVQETQYF
TRBD1	TRBJ2-7	16	TRBV5-1	.	TGCGCCAGCAGCTTGGGCGGGACAGGGGCGGCCTACGAGCAGTACTTC	CASSLGGTGAAYEQYF
.	TRBJ1-2	16	TRBV12-3/TRBV12-4	.	TGTGCCAGCAGTTTAGCGCTGGAGGATCCTAACTATGGCTACACCTTC	CASSLALEDPNYGYTF
.	TRBJ1-1	14	TRBV7-9	.	TGTGCCAGCAGCTTGGGGGGGGGACTGGCTGAAGCTTTCTTT	CASSLGGGLAEAFF
.	TRBJ2-7	17	TRBV6-1	few	TGTGCCAGTAGTGAATTCTGGGGGGGCGTTAGCTCCTACGAGCAGTACTTC	CASSEFWGGVSSYEQYF
.	TRBJ1-5	15	TRBV7-2	.	TGTGCCAGCAGCATGAGCAGGGGATTCAATCAGCCCCAGCATTTT	CASSMSRGFNQPQHF
TRBD2	TRBJ2-1	17	TRBV12-3/TRBV12-4	few	TGTGCCAGCAGTTTAATCCTTTTAGCGGGGGGCCACAATGAGCAGTTCTTC	CASSLILLAGGHNEQFF
.	TRBJ1-5	11	TRBV29-1	.	TGCAGCTTACAGGAACATCAGCCCCAGCATTTT	CSLQEHQPQHF
.	TRBJ2-5	17	TRBV5-1	.	TGCGCCAGCAGCTTGGGCGCCACCCCTGGGGTCCAAGAGACCCAGTACTTC	CASSLGATPGVQETQYF
TRBD2	TRBJ2-7	15	TRBV12-3/TRBV12-4	.	TGTGCCAGCAGTCCCTTGGGACTAGCGGTCTACGAGCAGTACTTC	CASSPLGLAVYEQYF
.	TRBJ1-5	13	TRBV20-1	.	TGCAGTGCCTGGGGTGGAAGCAATCAGCCCCAGCATTTT	CSAWGGSNQPQHF
TRBD2	TRBJ2-7	16	TRBV6-5	.	TGTGCCAGCCGGGGGACTAGCGGGGGAAGCTCCTACGAGCAGTACTTC	CASRGTSGGSSYEQYF